A selection of T cell receptor beta chains follows, all from one sample in a study of blood T cell repertoires in COVID-19. Assay used: immunoSEQ multiplex PCR; TCRdb lists only in-frame clones, some missing. The sample yields some 330,000 clones, 85% to 90% seen once. Sample: peripheral blood. These receptors originate from a woman aged 50 to 60 with active or convalescent COVID-19. Both conserved end residues are part of each CDR3. A D gene is named only where the DNA matches it firmly. Size is omitted from some rows. Given values are once, few, many or a class for expanded clones.

D: TRBD1; size: NA; J: TRBJ1-1; V: TRBV4-3; CDR3: CASSQGDRANTEAFF; DNA: TGCGCCAGCAGCCAAGGCGACAGGGCGAACACTGAAGCTTTCTTT
D: TRBD1; size: NA; J: TRBJ1-2; V: TRBV14; CDR3: CASSPSGTGQPNNYGYTF; DNA: TGTGCCAGCAGCCCCTCCGGGACAGGCCAGCCAAATAACTATGGCTACACCTTC
D: NA; size: NA; J: TRBJ2-7; V: TRBV5-4; CDR3: CASSSATNHYEQYF; DNA: TGTGCCAGCTCCAGCGCCACGAATCACTACGAGCAGTACTTC
D: TRBD2; size: NA; J: TRBJ2-7; V: TRBV5-5; CDR3: CASSFPLAGPLPYEQYF; DNA: TGTGCCAGCAGCTTCCCTCTAGCGGGACCTTTGCCCTACGAGCAGTACTTC
D: NA; size: NA; J: TRBJ2-1; V: TRBV27; CDR3: CASSLIRRAPYNEQFF; DNA: TGTGCCAGCAGTTTAATTCGGCGGGCCCCCTACAATGAGCAGTTCTTC
D: NA; size: NA; J: TRBJ2-7; V: TRBV29-1; CDR3: CSVQALVDEQYF; DNA: TGCAGCGTGCAGGCTTTAGTAGACGAGCAGTACTTC
D: TRBD1; size: NA; J: TRBJ1-2; V: TRBV6-5; CDR3: CASGYRGSGYTF; DNA: TGTGCCAGCGGATACAGGGGGTCCGGCTACACCTTC
D: NA; size: NA; J: TRBJ1-2; V: TRBV6-5; CDR3: CATLTGLYGYTF; DNA: TGTGCCACCCTTACAGGGCTATATGGCTACACCTTC
D: NA; size: NA; J: TRBJ1-1; V: TRBV12-3/TRBV12-4; CDR3: CASSFFGAEAFF; DNA: TGTGCCAGCAGCTTCTTCGGGGCTGAAGCTTTCTTT
D: NA; size: NA; J: TRBJ1-2; V: TRBV2; CDR3: CASSAGMSYGYTF; DNA: TGTGCCAGCAGTGCGGGTATGAGCTATGGCTACACCTTC
D: NA; size: NA; J: TRBJ2-5; V: TRBV7-2; CDR3: CASSPHRLDNGETQYF; DNA: TGTGCCAGCAGCCCACATAGACTAGATAACGGAGAGACCCAGTACTTC
D: NA; size: NA; J: TRBJ1-1; V: TRBV3-1/TRBV3-2; CDR3: CASSQDWGENTEAFF; DNA: TGTGCCAGCAGCCAAGATTGGGGGGAGAACACTGAAGCTTTCTTT
D: TRBD1; size: NA; J: TRBJ2-7; V: TRBV28; CDR3: CASSSLGQGAYEQYF; DNA: TGTGCCAGCAGTTCTCTAGGACAGGGGGCCTACGAGCAGTACTTC
D: NA; size: NA; J: TRBJ2-2; V: TRBV6-1; CDR3: CASSEQGDTGELFF; DNA: TGTGCCAGCAGTGAACAAGGGGACACCGGGGAGCTGTTTTTT
D: TRBD2; size: NA; J: TRBJ2-1; V: TRBV11-3; CDR3: CASSLGSGGAGEQFF; DNA: TGTGCCAGCAGCTTAGGTAGCGGGGGGGCCGGCGAGCAGTTCTTC
D: NA; size: NA; J: TRBJ1-1; V: TRBV7-2; CDR3: CASRQTVNTEAFF; DNA: TGTGCCAGCAGACAGACAGTGAACACTGAAGCTTTCTTT
D: TRBD1; size: once; J: TRBJ2-7; V: TRBV29-1; CDR3: CSVEEGQGASEQYF; DNA: TGCAGCGTTGAAGAAGGTCAGGGGGCGAGTGAGCAGTACTTC
D: NA; size: NA; J: TRBJ1-1; V: TRBV6-2/TRBV6-3; CDR3: CASSYKGARTEAFF; DNA: TGTGCCAGCAGTTACAAAGGGGCGCGAACTGAAGCTTTCTTT